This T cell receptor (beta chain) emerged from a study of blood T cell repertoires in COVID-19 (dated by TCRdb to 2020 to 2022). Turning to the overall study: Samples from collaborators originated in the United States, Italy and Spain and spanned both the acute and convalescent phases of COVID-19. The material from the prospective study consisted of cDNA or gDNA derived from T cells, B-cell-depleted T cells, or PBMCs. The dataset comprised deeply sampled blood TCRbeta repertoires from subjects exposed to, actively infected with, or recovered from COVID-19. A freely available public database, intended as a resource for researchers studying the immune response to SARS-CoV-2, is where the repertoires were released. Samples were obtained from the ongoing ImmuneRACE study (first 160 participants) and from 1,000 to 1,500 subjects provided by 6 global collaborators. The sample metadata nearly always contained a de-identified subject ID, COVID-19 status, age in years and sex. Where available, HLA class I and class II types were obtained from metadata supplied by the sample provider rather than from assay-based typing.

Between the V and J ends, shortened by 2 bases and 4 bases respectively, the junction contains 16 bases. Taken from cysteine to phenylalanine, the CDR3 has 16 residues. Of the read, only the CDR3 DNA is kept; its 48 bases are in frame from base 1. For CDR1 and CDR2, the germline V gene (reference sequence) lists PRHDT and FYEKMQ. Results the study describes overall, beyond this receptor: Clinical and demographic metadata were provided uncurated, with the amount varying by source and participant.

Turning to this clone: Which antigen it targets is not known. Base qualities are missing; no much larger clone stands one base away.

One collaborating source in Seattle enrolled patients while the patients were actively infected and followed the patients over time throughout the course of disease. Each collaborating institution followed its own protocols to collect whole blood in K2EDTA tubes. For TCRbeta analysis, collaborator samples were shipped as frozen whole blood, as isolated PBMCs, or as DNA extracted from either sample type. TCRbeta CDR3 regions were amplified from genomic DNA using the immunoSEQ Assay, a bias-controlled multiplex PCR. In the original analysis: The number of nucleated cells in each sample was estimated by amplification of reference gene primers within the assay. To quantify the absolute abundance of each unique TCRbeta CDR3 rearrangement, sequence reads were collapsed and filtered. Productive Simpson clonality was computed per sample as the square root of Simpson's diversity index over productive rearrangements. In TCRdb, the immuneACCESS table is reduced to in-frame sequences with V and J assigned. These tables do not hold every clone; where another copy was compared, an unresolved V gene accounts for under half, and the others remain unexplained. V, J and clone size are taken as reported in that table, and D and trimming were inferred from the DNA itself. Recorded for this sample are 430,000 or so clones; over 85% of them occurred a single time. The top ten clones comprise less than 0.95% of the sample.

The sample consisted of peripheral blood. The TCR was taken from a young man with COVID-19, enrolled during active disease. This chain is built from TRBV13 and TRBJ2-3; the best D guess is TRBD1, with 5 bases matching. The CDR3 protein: CASSLYSRARSDTQYF. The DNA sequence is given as TGTGCCAGCAGCTTATACAGCAGGGCTAGGTCAGATACGCAGTATTTT.